This T cell receptor (beta chain) was profiled in a study of cytomegalovirus exposure and HLA in healthy donors. CDR3 length equals 19 residues. V lost 4 bases to trimming and J lost 0 bases, with 22 bases between them. The germline V gene encodes CDR1 LNHDA and CDR2 SQIVND (reference sequence). PCR primers comprised 60 Vbeta and 13 Jbeta primers. Some clones are missing from TCRdb's copy, which holds only in-frame ones; the method was immunoSEQ multiplex PCR. Of some 85,000 clones listed, less than 80% were seen once; the top ten hold more than 1.3%. As for the donors, each was a healthy bone marrow donor.

The gene calls are TRBV19 and TRBJ1-5, with a tentative D call TRBD1 (5 bases). This TCR was recovered from a male donor in good health and CMV-seronegative. Specimen: PBMCs. In nucleotides, the CDR3 is TGTGCCAGTAGTAGATCGGAGGGGTCGAGTTCACTTAGCAATCAGCCCCAGCATTTT. Translated: CASSRSEGSSSLSNQPQHF.